This T cell receptor (beta chain) comes out of a study of blood T cell repertoires in COVID-19. Study overall: The origin of the acute and convalescent COVID-19 samples was the United States, Italy and Spain. T cells, B-cell-depleted T cells, or PBMCs provided the cDNA or gDNA that served as material.

This clone was recorded a few times. Per the authors' pipeline: Estimation of nucleated cell counts relied on the amplification of reference gene primers. TCRdb's table, derived via immunoSEQ multiplex PCR, lists solely in-frame clones and lacks some. V and J calls plus clone size are reproduced from that table; the DNA served to infer D and trimming. The repertoire holds around 120,000 clones, around 90% seen once, with about 3.8% in the top ten. The CDR3 has 14 amino acids. Seattle participants joined during active infection and were tracked over time. This sequence originates from a woman aged 55-69 years with COVID-19, enrolled during active disease. The chain is built from TRBV21-1 and TRBJ1-6; TRBD1, as called in the table, went unchecked against the DNA. TRBV21-1 is given as a pseudogene. Sequenced material: peripheral blood. The CDR3: CASVVQGVNSPLHF. The CDR3 nucleotides are TGTGCCAGCGTGGTACAGGGGGTTAATTCACCCCTCCACTTT.